A selection of T cell receptor beta chains follows, all from one sample in a study of response to subunit inactivated influenza vaccine. TCRdb recomputed calls from the RT-PCR reads with MiXCR, one row per CDR3 protein. The sample has a few hundred thousand distinct CDR3 sequences, approximately 7.8% seen once. Here the sequenced sample was PBMCs from blood, taken 23 to 25 months after vaccination. These receptors all stem from a man between 50 and 75 years old who received an inactivated influenza vaccine. Each CDR3 is given with its conserved first and last residue. D genes are given only for firm matches. Only part of the rows carry a size: once, few, many, or a class if the clone is expanded.

J | V | size | D | CDR3 | DNA
TRBJ2-1 | TRBV9 | few | . | CASSAGRSYYNEQFF | TGTGCCAGCAGCGCGGGACGGAGCTACTACAATGAGCAGTTCTTC
TRBJ1-4 | TRBV4-1 | many | . | CASSLSVNEKLFF | TGCGCCAGCAGCCTTAGTGTCAATGAAAAACTGTTTTTT
TRBJ2-3 | TRBV5-6 | many | . | CASSGPVGGRVTDTQYF | TGTGCCAGCAGCGGGCCGGTCGGGGGACGGGTCACAGATACGCAGTATTTT
TRBJ2-5 | TRBV5-1 | many | . | CASSLYGQETQYF | TGCGCCAGCAGCTTGTACGGCCAAGAGACCCAGTACTTC
TRBJ2-2 | TRBV14 | few | . | CASSQELVTGELFF | TGTGCCAGCAGCCAAGAACTAGTCACCGGGGAGCTGTTTTTT
TRBJ1-1 | TRBV7-8 | many | TRBD1 | CASSSGDRAGEAFF | TGTGCCAGCAGCTCCGGAGACAGGGCGGGTGAAGCTTTCTTT
TRBJ1-1 | TRBV6-2/TRBV6-3 | many | TRBD1 | CASSYSKDYDLRQGNTEAFF | TGTGCCAGCAGTTACTCGAAGGATTACGATCTGCGACAGGGGAACACTGAAGCTTTCTTT
TRBJ1-1 | TRBV6-1 | . | . | CASRLPGQGADTEAFF | TGTGCCAGCAGACTACCCGGACAAGGGGCGGATACTGAAGCTTTCTTT
TRBJ1-6 | TRBV5-1 | many | . | CASSPITPGDSPLHF | TGCGCCAGCAGCCCCATAACCCCAGGAGATTCACCCCTCCACTTT
TRBJ1-5 | TRBV12-3/TRBV12-4 | many | . | CASSLSVGNQPQHF | TGTGCCAGCAGTTTATCGGTTGGCAATCAGCCCCAGCATTTT
TRBJ1-1 | TRBV2 | few | TRBD1 | CASSLNRGRVTEAFF | TGTGCCAGCAGTTTAAACAGGGGGCGCGTCACTGAAGCTTTCTTT
TRBJ2-1 | TRBV6-2/TRBV6-3 | few | TRBD2 | CASSGQGLAGGSNEQFF | TGTGCCAGCAGTGGGCAGGGGCTAGCGGGAGGGAGCAATGAGCAGTTCTTC
TRBJ1-2 | TRBV4-2 | . | . | CASSQDGTGYYGYTF | TGTGCCAGCAGCCAAGACGGGACGGGGTACTATGGCTACACCTTC
TRBJ2-5 | TRBV14 | . | . | CASSPVGWEETQYF | TGTGCCAGCAGCCCAGTGGGGTGGGAAGAGACCCAGTACTTC
TRBJ2-5 | TRBV24-1 | . | . | CATSDPSLRTETQYF | TGTGCCACCAGTGATCCCAGTCTACGGACGGAGACCCAGTACTTC
TRBJ1-4 | TRBV11-2 | many | . | CASSRTATNEKLFF | TGTGCCAGCAGCCGGACAGCGACTAATGAAAAACTGTTTTTT
TRBJ1-2 | TRBV5-1 | many | . | CASSWDAEYGYTF | TGCGCCAGCAGTTGGGACGCGGAGTATGGCTACACCTTC
TRBJ2-7 | TRBV7-2 | . | TRBD1 | CASSPGTGGPYEQYF | TGTGCCAGCAGCCCAGGGACAGGGGGCCCCTACGAGCAGTACTTC
TRBJ2-7 | TRBV15 | many | TRBD1 | CATSPRQGAYEQYF | TGTGCCACCAGCCCCCGCCAGGGGGCTTACGAGCAGTACTTC
TRBJ2-7 | TRBV5-1 | . | . | CASSLAGHTTYEQYF | TGCGCCAGCAGCTTGGCGGGACATACAACCTACGAGCAGTACTTC
TRBJ2-4 | TRBV5-1 | . | . | CASSSHSGSGAKNIQYF | TGCGCCAGCAGCTCCCACTCCGGAAGCGGGGCCAAAAACATTCAGTACTTC
TRBJ2-3 | TRBV6-5 | . | TRBD1 | CASSSGTAGTDTQYF | TGTGCCAGCAGTTCCGGGACAGCCGGCACAGATACGCAGTATTTT
TRBJ2-2 | TRBV28 | few | . | CATWIGNTGELFF | TGTGCCACCTGGATAGGTAACACCGGGGAGCTGTTTTTT
TRBJ2-5 | TRBV12-3/TRBV12-4 | few | TRBD1 | CASSSQGDGVIETQYF | TGTGCCAGCAGTTCCCAGGGGGACGGCGTAATAGAGACCCAGTACTTC
TRBJ2-1 | TRBV5-1 | many | TRBD1 | CASSLVLGQVGNEQFF | TGCGCCAGCAGCTTGGTTCTCGGACAGGTCGGAAATGAGCAGTTCTTC
TRBJ2-3 | TRBV5-5 | . | TRBD1 | CASSATGPDTQYF | TGTGCCAGCAGCGCGACAGGGCCAGATACGCAGTATTTT
TRBJ2-5 | TRBV29-1 | many | TRBD2 | CSVASGQETQYF | TGCAGCGTTGCTAGCGGCCAAGAGACCCAGTACTTC
TRBJ1-4 | TRBV5-1 | few | TRBD1 | CASSLVPDRGDEKLFF | TGCGCCAGCAGCTTGGTTCCCGACAGGGGAGATGAAAAACTGTTTTTT
TRBJ2-5 | TRBV12-3/TRBV12-4 | . | . | CASTPWQGETQYF | TGTGCCAGCACCCCCTGGCAGGGAGAGACCCAGTACTTC
TRBJ2-1 | TRBV28 | many | . | CASSSGGFNEQFF | TGTGCCAGCAGTTCGGGGGGCTTCAATGAGCAGTTCTTC
TRBJ2-7 | TRBV27 | few | . | CASSLTYESEQYF | TGTGCCAGCAGTTTGACTTACGAATCAGAGCAGTACTTC
TRBJ2-7 | TRBV20-1 | few | TRBD2 | CSARGGTSGQAYEQYF | TGCAGTGCTAGAGGGGGGACTAGCGGGCAAGCCTACGAGCAGTACTTC
TRBJ2-2 | TRBV5-1 | . | . | CASSAMGAGELFF | TGCGCCAGCAGCGCTATGGGGGCCGGGGAGCTGTTTTTT
TRBJ2-1 | TRBV28 | . | . | CASRKGGGSYNEQFF | TGTGCCAGCAGGAAAGGGGGTGGGTCCTACAATGAGCAGTTCTTC
TRBJ2-5 | TRBV20-1 | few | . | CSARTRQGEETQYF | TGCAGTGCTAGGACTAGACAGGGCGAAGAGACCCAGTACTTC
TRBJ2-3 | TRBV12-3/TRBV12-4 | few | . | CASSGRVGTDTQYF | TGTGCCAGCAGTGGCAGGGTTGGGACAGATACGCAGTATTTT
TRBJ2-7 | TRBV7-2 | few | . | CASSLAATKTYEQYF | TGTGCCAGCAGCCTGGCTGCGACGAAAACCTACGAGCAGTACTTC
TRBJ2-1 | TRBV6-1 | . | TRBD2 | CAISEASGSASYNEQFF | TGTGCCATCAGTGAAGCTAGCGGGAGCGCTTCCTACAATGAGCAGTTCTTC
TRBJ2-5 | TRBV6-1 | once | TRBD1 | CASRGDRGNRETQYF | TGTGCCAGCAGGGGGGACAGGGGGAATCGGGAGACCCAGTACTTC
TRBJ1-2 | TRBV3-1 | few | . | CATSYGTGYTF | TGTGCCACTTCTTACGGAACTGGCTACACCTTC
TRBJ1-3 | TRBV9 | . | . | CASSPSQTGNTIYF | TGTGCCAGCAGCCCTAGTCAGACTGGAAACACCATATATTTT
TRBJ1-4 | TRBV3-1 | few | . | CASSPSSSTNEKLFF | TGTGCCAGCAGCCCCAGTAGCTCCACTAATGAAAAACTGTTTTTT
TRBJ2-5 | TRBV6-1 | . | TRBD2 | CASTARGGGETQYF | TGTGCCAGCACCGCTCGGGGGGGCGGGGAGACCCAGTACTTC
TRBJ1-1 | TRBV3-1 | many | . | CASTPSVESTEAFF | TGTGCCAGCACCCCAAGCGTGGAGAGCACTGAAGCTTTCTTT
TRBJ2-3 | TRBV20-1 | few | TRBD2 | CSALSGGEVGTQYF | TGCAGTGCTCTGAGCGGGGGGGAAGTTGGTACGCAGTATTTT
TRBJ2-1 | TRBV3-1 | many | TRBD2 | CASSPERGGVIF | TGTGCCAGCAGCCCCGAACGGGGGGGCGTCATCTTC
TRBJ1-4 | TRBV10-3 | . | . | CAISQDNEKLFF | TGTGCCATCAGTCAAGATAATGAAAAACTGTTTTTT
TRBJ2-7 | TRBV7-2 | . | . | CASSFEVSYEQYF | TGTGCCAGCAGCTTTGAGGTTTCCTACGAGCAGTACTTC
TRBJ1-2 | TRBV4-3 | . | TRBD1 | CASSQTLTGGYGYTF | TGCGCCAGCAGCCAAACCTTGACAGGGGGCTATGGCTACACCTTC
TRBJ2-1 | TRBV4-2 | many | . | CASSQKTGNEQFF | TGTGCCAGCAGCCAAAAAACTGGCAATGAGCAGTTCTTC
TRBJ2-1 | TRBV7-9 | few | . | CASSLEGEPYNEQFF | TGTGCCAGCAGCTTAGAGGGGGAACCATACAATGAGCAGTTCTTC
TRBJ2-7 | TRBV20-1 | few | . | CSARAAGLISPVGYEQYF | TGCAGTGCTAGAGCGGCGGGGCTAATCAGTCCCGTCGGATACGAGCAGTACTTC
TRBJ1-2 | TRBV6-1 | few | TRBD1 | CASSALGTGNYGYTF | TGTGCCAGCAGTGCCTTGGGGACAGGCAACTATGGCTACACCTTC
TRBJ2-3 | TRBV9 | . | TRBD2 | CASSTRGGAFTDTQYF | TGTGCCAGCAGCACCCGCGGGGGGGCGTTCACAGATACGCAGTATTTT
TRBJ1-4 | TRBV10-3 | few | . | CAISESGSSNEKLFF | TGTGCCATCAGTGAGTCAGGCAGTTCTAATGAAAAACTGTTTTTT
TRBJ1-1 | TRBV7-9 | few | . | CASSYGLNTEAFF | TGTGCCAGCAGCTACGGGCTTAACACTGAAGCTTTCTTT
TRBJ2-5 | TRBV11-2 | many | TRBD2 | CASSFSGVQETQYF | TGTGCCAGCAGCTTTAGCGGGGTCCAAGAGACCCAGTACTTC
TRBJ2-2 | TRBV5-1 | few | . | CASSLGRVNTGELFF | TGCGCCAGCAGCTTAGGCAGGGTAAACACCGGGGAGCTGTTTTTT
TRBJ2-4 | TRBV7-9 | few | TRBD2 | CASSSQAGGPGNIQYF | TGTGCCAGCAGCTCCCAAGCGGGAGGGCCGGGAAACATTCAGTACTTC